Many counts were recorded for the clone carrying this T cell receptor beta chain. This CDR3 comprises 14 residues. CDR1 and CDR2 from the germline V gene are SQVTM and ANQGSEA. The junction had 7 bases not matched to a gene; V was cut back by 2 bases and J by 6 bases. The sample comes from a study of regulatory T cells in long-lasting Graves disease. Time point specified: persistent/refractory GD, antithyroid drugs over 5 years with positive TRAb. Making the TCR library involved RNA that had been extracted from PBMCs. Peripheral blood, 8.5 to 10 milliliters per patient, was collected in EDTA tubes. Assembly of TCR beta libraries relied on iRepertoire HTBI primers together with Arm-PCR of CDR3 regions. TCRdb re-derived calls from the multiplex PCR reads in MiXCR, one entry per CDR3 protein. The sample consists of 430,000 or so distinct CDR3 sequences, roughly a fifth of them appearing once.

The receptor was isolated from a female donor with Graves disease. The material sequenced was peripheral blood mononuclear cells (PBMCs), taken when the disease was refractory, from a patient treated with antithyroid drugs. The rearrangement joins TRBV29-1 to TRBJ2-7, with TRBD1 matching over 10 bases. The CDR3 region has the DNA TGCAGCGTTGAATTGGGACAGGGGATGAGCGAGCAGTACTTC. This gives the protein CSVELGQGMSEQYF.